The 30 T cell receptor beta chains below were found in one sample sequenced in a study of T-cell memory formation after mild COVID-19. From the 5' RACE reads, TCRdb called clonotypes with MiXCR, one entry per CDR3 protein. The table lists more than 350,000 distinct CDR3 sequences, roughly 15% of them singletons. Sequencing was performed on PBMCs or a T cell subset sorted from them (not recorded which). All receptors derive from a young man who had mild COVID-19 (a few samples of this study predate the infection). Cell type and time point are not known.

The chain combines TRBV5-5 with TRBJ1-3, with TRBD1 as a possible D gene (5 bases). V shed 5 bases and J shed 3 bases, with 15 bases lying between them. The germline CDR1 and CDR2 sequences are SGHKS and YYEKEE (reference sequence). This CDR3 spans 15 amino acids. The CDR3 loop is CASRAGPSSGNTIYF. CDR3 nucleotides: TGTGCCAGCAGGGCGGGGCCCTCGAGTGGAAACACCATATATTTT.

This clonotype was found a few times. The chain links TRBV20-1 to TRBJ1-1, with no clear D. The CDR3 totals 12 residues. CDR1 is DFQATT and CDR2 is SNEGSKA in the germline V gene (reference sequence). Between the trimmed V and J ends, which lost 6 bases and 7 bases, there was a span of 15 bases. The CDR3 DNA follows: TGCAGTGCCGCAAACAGAACCTTTGAAGCTTTCTTT. Translating it yields CSAANRTFEAFF.

Notes on this clonotype: Since a much larger clone is just one base distant, this may be a read error. The V and J genes are TRBV5-4 and TRBJ2-1; TRBD2 aligns across 12 bases. The CDR3 covers 15 residues. The junction had 10 bases not matched to a gene; V was cut back by 5 bases and J by 10 bases. CDR1 is SGHNT, CDR2 YYREEE, per germline (reference sequence). The CDR3 protein is CASRGTSGLTGEQFF. The DNA for the CDR3 is TGTGCCAGCAGAGGGACTAGCGGGCTCACGGGCGAGCAGTTCTTC.

This rearrangement joins TRBV14 to TRBJ2-2; D possibly corresponds to TRBD1 (5 bases). CDR3 length: 13 residues. Looked up from germline, CDR1 is SGHDN and CDR2 is FVKESK. The ends were cut back, 5 bases at V and 7 bases at J, with 11 bases in the middle. The CDR3 here is CASSAGIDGELFF. CDR3 nucleotide sequence: TGTGCCAGCAGCGCAGGGATAGACGGGGAGCTGTTTTTT.

This clonotype was counted many times. The chain links TRBV24-1 to TRBJ2-7; D is uncertain. CDR1 and CDR2 from the germline V gene are KGHDR and SFDVKD. The CDR3 is made up of 11 amino acids. Trimming stripped 3 bases from V and 3 bases from J, with 2 bases between. As DNA, the CDR3 is TGTGCCACCAGTGATGGCTACGAGCAGTACTTC. It yields the protein CATSDGYEQYF.

This clonotype has a handful of counts. This chain connects TRBV4-2 to TRBJ2-2, with TRBD2 identical over 9 bases. Germline CDR1 is LGHNA and CDR2 is YNFKEQ. The V segment lost 0 bases and the J segment 4 bases; nucleotides outside the gene matches: 0. The CDR3 length is 15 residues. In DNA form, the CDR3 reads TGTGCCAGCAGCCAAGAACTAGCGGGCACCGGGGAGCTGTTTTTT. The encoded protein is CASSQELAGTGELFF.

Ten or more counts support this clonotype. V gene TRBV5-5 combines with J gene TRBJ1-1; D uncertain. Trimming stripped 1 base from V and 2 bases from J, with 9 bases between. The germline V gene has CDR1 SGHKS and CDR2 YYEKEE (reference sequence). There are 14 residues in the CDR3. The CDR3 is CASSLMWGNTEAFF. The CDR3 DNA is TGTGCCAGCAGCTTGATGTGGGGAAACACTGAAGCTTTCTTT.

This clonotype was detected only a few times. This sequence joins TRBV6-5 and TRBJ1-2, with a tentative D call TRBD1 (6 bases). CDR1 MNHEY and CDR2 SVGAGI come from the germline V gene. Deletions cut 0 bases from V and 1 base from J, with 9 bases between. This CDR3 is 15 amino acids long. This chain's CDR3 is CASSYSGGINYGYTF. In DNA form, the CDR3 reads TGTGCCAGCAGTTACTCTGGGGGCATTAACTATGGCTACACCTTC.

This clonotype appeared a few times. CDR3 residues: CASGQSSYNSPLHF. The CDR3 DNA reads as TGTGCCAGTGGACAGAGCTCCTATAATTCACCCCTCCACTTT. This chain links TRBV25-1 with TRBJ1-6, with D tentatively TRBD1 (6 bases). Trimming cost V 9 bases and J 0 bases, with 9 bases left between them. Per the germline V gene, CDR1 is MGHDK and CDR2 is SYGVNS. This CDR3 has 14 residues.

This clonotype has only a few counts. The chain employs TRBV4-3 and TRBJ2-5; D gene ambiguous. Per germline, CDR1 LGHNA and CDR2 YSLEER. Trimming removed 0 bases at V and 5 bases at J, with 13 bases between. The CDR3 loop spans 15 amino acids. The CDR3 region has the DNA TGCGCCAGCAGCCAAGAGGCCAACCGCCCGGAGACCCAGTACTTC. It is translated as CASSQEANRPETQYF.

A few counts support this clonotype. The chain has TRBV18 and TRBJ1-2; the match to TRBD1 covers 9 bases. The germline CDR1 and CDR2 sequences are KGHSH and LQKENI. With V trimmed by 6 bases and J by 4 bases, 9 bases remained unmatched. The CDR3 loop spans 15 amino acids. For the CDR3, the DNA is TGTGCCAGCTCCGGGACAGGGACGGATGCCTATGGCTACACCTTC. It encodes CASSGTGTDAYGYTF.

This clonotype has only a few counts. In DNA, the CDR3 is TGCGCCAGCAGCCGAACGGACTCCGGGAAGACCCAGTACTTC. It specifies CASSRTDSGKTQYF. The V and J genes are TRBV4-1 and TRBJ2-5, with a possible D match to TRBD2 (5 bases). Per germline, CDR1 MGHRA and CDR2 YSYEKL. This CDR3 region has 14 residues. V dropped 4 bases and J dropped 6 bases, with 15 bases sitting between them.

The chain has TRBV10-3 and TRBJ2-3; weak D call: TRBD2 (6 bases). There are 13 residues in the CDR3. Germline V gives CDR1 ENHRY, CDR2 SYGVKD. Trimming pared 8 bases from V and 5 bases from J, leaving 14 bases between. Here the CDR3 reads CAIGGAGGDTQYF. The DNA for the CDR3 is TGTGCCATCGGCGGGGCCGGAGGAGATACGCAGTATTTT.

This clonotype was counted at least ten times. This chain uses TRBV5-1 with TRBJ2-2, with unresolved D. V dropped 0 bases and J dropped 5 bases, with 8 bases sitting between them. This CDR3 is built from 14 residues. Germline lookup yields CDR1 SGHRS and CDR2 YFSETQ. The CDR3: CASSLAQYTGELFF. The CDR3 DNA is TGCGCCAGCAGCTTGGCCCAGTATACCGGGGAGCTGTTTTTT. Full variable domain (remainder filled in from reference TRBV5-1 and TRBJ2-2): KAGVTQTPRYLIKTRGQQVTLSCSPISGHRSVSWYQQTPGQGLQFLFEYFSETQRNKGNFPGRFSGRQFSNSRSEMNVSTLELGDSALYLCASSLAQYTGELFFGEGSRLTVL.

The chain employs TRBV30 and TRBJ2-5; D may be TRBD1 or TRBD2 (5 bases each). Germline V gives CDR1 GTSNPN, CDR2 SVGIG (reference sequence). The length of the CDR3 is 13 residues. The ends were cut back, 2 bases at V and 2 bases at J, with 9 bases in the middle. CDR3 nucleotides: TGTGCCTGGAGTAGGGGAGCACAAGAGACCCAGTACTTC. Translating gives CAWSRGAQETQYF.

This clonotype was found a few times. The chain links TRBV7-6 to TRBJ2-3; 10 bases agree with TRBD2. Trimming took 5 bases from V and 3 from J; bases not matched to a gene: 8. The CDR3 is 16 amino acids. Germline CDR1 SGHVS, CDR2 FNYEAQ. The CDR3 nucleotides read TGTGCCAGCAGCCGTACCCCTAGCGGGGGTACAGATACGCAGTATTTT. It is translated as CASSRTPSGGTDTQYF.

This clonotype was counted only a few times. The rearrangement joins TRBV24-1 to TRBJ2-5, with a possible D match to TRBD1 (6 bases). Trimming removed 5 bases from V and 1 base from J, with 13 bases in between. Germline V gives CDR1 KGHDR, CDR2 SFDVKD. The CDR3 is 15 amino acids. The CDR3 region is CATSAPGTLQETQYF. For the CDR3, the DNA is TGTGCCACCAGTGCCCCCGGGACACTCCAAGAGACCCAGTACTTC.

The CDR3, as DNA: TGTGCCAGCACCAGCTCAGGGAAAGAGACCCAGTACTTC. It is translated as CASTSSGKETQYF. The rearrangement joins TRBV2 to TRBJ2-5; D is perhaps TRBD1 (5 bases). Trimming took 7 bases from V and 3 from J, leaving 12 bases between them. Germline V CDR1 and CDR2: SNHLY, FYNNEI. The CDR3 length is 13 residues.

This clonotype showed up just a few times. The chain employs TRBV7-2 and TRBJ2-7; the match to TRBD1 covers 9 bases. The CDR3 contains 16 residues. Germline trimming cut 4 bases from V and 6 bases from J; bases unmatched to any gene: 13. Germline values: CDR1 SGHTA, CDR2 FQGNSA. The CDR3 nucleotides are TGTGCCAGCAGCTCAGGCTCCGGGACAGGGATCGCCGAGCAGTACTTC. Protein sequence: CASSSGSGTGIAEQYF. The full variable domain, with the rest looked up from reference TRBV7-2 and TRBJ2-7, is GAGVSQSPSNKVTEKGKDVELRCDPISGHTALYWYRQSLGQGLEFLIYFQGNSAPDKSGLPSDRFSAERTGGSVSTLTIQRTQQEDSAVYLCASSSGSGTGIAEQYFGPGTRLTVT.

This chain connects TRBV5-6 to TRBJ1-1, with a possible D match to TRBD1 (6 bases). This CDR3 region has 14 residues. Trimming took 2 bases from V and 6 from J, leaving 14 bases between them. Germline CDR1 reads SGHDT; CDR2 reads YYEEEE. CDR3 sequence reads: CASSFGGVVAEAFF. The CDR3 DNA sequence: TGTGCCAGCAGCTTTGGGGGCGTGGTGGCTGAAGCTTTCTTT.

This clonotype was seen at least ten times. The V and J genes are TRBV7-2 and TRBJ2-1, with TRBD2 matching 8 bases. Per the germline V gene, CDR1 is SGHTA and CDR2 is FQGNSA. The CDR3 contains 14 residues. V shed 5 bases, J shed 6 bases, and the junction held 6 bases outside the gene matches. The CDR3 bases are TGTGCCAGCAGCCCGTGGACTAGCTCCAATGAGCAGTTCTTC. Translating it yields CASSPWTSSNEQFF. Complete variable domain (other parts from reference TRBV7-2 and TRBJ2-1): GAGVSQSPSNKVTEKGKDVELRCDPISGHTALYWYRQSLGQGLEFLIYFQGNSAPDKSGLPSDRFSAERTGGSVSTLTIQRTQQEDSAVYLCASSPWTSSNEQFFGPGTRLTVL.

In this sample, this clonotype turned up a few times. The chain joins TRBV2 to TRBJ2-3; possibly TRBD1 for D (6 bases). The germline V gene encodes CDR1 SNHLY and CDR2 FYNNEI. V gave up 4 bases and J gave up 6 bases, with 17 bases separating them. This CDR3 has 15 residues. This chain's CDR3 is CASSADRSRRDTQYF. CDR3 in DNA: TGTGCCAGCAGTGCCGACAGGTCCCGAAGGGATACGCAGTATTTT.

Many counts were recorded for this clonotype. V gene TRBV6-4 combines with J gene TRBJ2-1, with TRBD2 matching 14 bases. The CDR3 runs 16 residues. Germline V gene data show CDR1 as MRHNA and CDR2 as SNTAGT. The J segment lost 6 bases and the V segment lost 2 bases, leaving 3 bases of the junction unmatched. The CDR3 nucleotides are TGTGCCAGCAGTGACGGGACTAGCGGGGGTCCCAATGAGCAGTTCTTC. This encodes CASSDGTSGGPNEQFF.

This chain links TRBV7-9 with TRBJ1-1, with unresolved D. Germline CDR1 reads SEHNR; CDR2 reads FQNEAQ (reference sequence). Trimming cost V 5 bases and J 0 bases, with 13 bases left between them. CDR3 length: 15 residues. The CDR3 is CASSPLSGVNTEAFF. CDR3 DNA: TGTGCCAGCAGCCCCTTGTCCGGGGTGAACACTGAAGCTTTCTTT.

In this sample, this clonotype turned up a few times. The chain links TRBV6-5 to TRBJ2-4; D unclear. Trimming removed 3 bases at V and 5 bases at J, with 2 bases between. The length of the CDR3 is 11 residues. Germline CDR1 reads MNHEY; CDR2 reads SVGAGI. The CDR3 coding sequence is TGTGCCAGCAGTTATCAAAACATTCAGTACTTC. As protein: CASSYQNIQYF.

Regarding this clonotype: One base away lies a much larger clone, so this may be a sequencing read error. The chain employs TRBV28 and TRBJ1-5, with D possibly matching TRBD1 (5 bases). Trimming took off 5 bases at V and 1 base at J, with 9 bases between the two ends. Germline-derived CDR1 and CDR2 are MDHEN and SYDVKM. CDR3 size: 14 residues. The CDR3 sequence: CASSRAGSNQPQHF. DNA for the CDR3: TGTGCCAGCAGTCGGGCAGGGAGCAATCAGCCCCAGCATTTT.

The chain is built from TRBV28 and TRBJ2-7; D perhaps matches TRBD1 (6 bases). The V gene's germline CDR1 is MDHEN and CDR2 SYDVKM. This CDR3 spans 16 amino acids. V was shortened by 1 base and J by 2 bases, with 15 bases between the two germline ends. The chain's CDR3 is CASSLSKAGAAYEQYV. As DNA, the CDR3 is TGTGCCAGCAGTTTATCTAAGGCAGGGGCGGCCTACGAGCAGTACGTC.

In this sample, this clonotype turned up a few times. This CDR3 is CSARQGARSNTEAFF. The CDR3 DNA follows: TGCAGTGCTCGACAGGGGGCGAGGTCGAACACTGAAGCTTTCTTT. The V and J genes are TRBV20-1 and TRBJ1-1, with 10 bases aligning to TRBD1. The germline gives CDR1 DFQATT, CDR2 SNEGSKA (reference sequence). The length of the CDR3 is 15 residues. Losses at the gene ends were 5 bases for V and 1 base for J; bases not matched to a gene: 7.

The genes are TRBV10-3 and TRBJ2-3; D perhaps matches TRBD1 (6 bases). CDR3 length equals 12 residues. V lost 8 bases and J 5 bases, leaving 11 bases between the germline ends. Germline V gene data show CDR1 as ENHRY and CDR2 as SYGVKD. CDR3 sequence reads: CAIGAGVDTQYF. In DNA form, the CDR3 reads TGTGCCATCGGGGCAGGGGTAGATACGCAGTATTTT.

V and J are TRBV7-6 and TRBJ1-5; TRBD1 is a possible D gene (5 bases). Germline CDR1 is SGHVS and CDR2 is FNYEAQ. CDR3 length: 15 residues. Trimming stripped 5 bases from V and 0 bases from J, with 11 bases between. CDR3: CASSASGYSNQPQHF. In nucleotides, the CDR3 is TGTGCCAGCAGCGCGTCAGGGTATAGCAATCAGCCCCAGCATTTT.